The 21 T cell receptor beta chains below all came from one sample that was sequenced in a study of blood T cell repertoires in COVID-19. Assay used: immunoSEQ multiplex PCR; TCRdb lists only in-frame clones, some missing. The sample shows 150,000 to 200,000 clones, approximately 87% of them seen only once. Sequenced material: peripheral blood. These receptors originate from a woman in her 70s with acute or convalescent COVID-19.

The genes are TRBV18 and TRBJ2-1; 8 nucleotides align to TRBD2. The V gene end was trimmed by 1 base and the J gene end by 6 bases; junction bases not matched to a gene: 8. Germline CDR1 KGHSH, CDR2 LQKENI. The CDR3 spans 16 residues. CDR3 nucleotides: TGTGCCAGCTCACCACAATCCGGACTAGCCGCCAATGAGCAGTTCTTC. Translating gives CASSPQSGLAANEQFF.

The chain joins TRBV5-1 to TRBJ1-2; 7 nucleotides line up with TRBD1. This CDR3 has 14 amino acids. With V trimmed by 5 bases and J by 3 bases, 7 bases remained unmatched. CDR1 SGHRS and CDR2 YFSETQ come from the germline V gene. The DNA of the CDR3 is TGCGCCAGCAGTTTCGACAGGGTGGACTATGGCTACACCTTC. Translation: CASSFDRVDYGYTF.

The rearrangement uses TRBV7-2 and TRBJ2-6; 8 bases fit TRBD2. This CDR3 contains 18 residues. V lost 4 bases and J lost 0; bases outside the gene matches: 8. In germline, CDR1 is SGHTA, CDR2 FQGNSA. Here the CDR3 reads CASSWGGGRGSGANVLTF. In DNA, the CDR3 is TGTGCCAGCAGCTGGGGCGGGGGGCGAGGCTCTGGGGCCAACGTCCTGACTTTC.

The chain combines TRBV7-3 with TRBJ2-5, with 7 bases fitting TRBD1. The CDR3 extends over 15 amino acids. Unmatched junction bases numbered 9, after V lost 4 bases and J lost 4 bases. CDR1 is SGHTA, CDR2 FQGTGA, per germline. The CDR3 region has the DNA TGTGCCAGCAGCTCCCAGACAGGGCGTTTAGAGACCCAGTACTTC. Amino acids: CASSSQTGRLETQYF.

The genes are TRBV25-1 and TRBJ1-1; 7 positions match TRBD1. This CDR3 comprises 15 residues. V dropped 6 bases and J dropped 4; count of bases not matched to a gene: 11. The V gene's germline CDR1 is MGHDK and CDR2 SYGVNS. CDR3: CASRSKGGAGTEAFF. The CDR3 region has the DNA TGTGCCAGCAGATCTAAAGGGGGCGCGGGCACTGAAGCTTTCTTT.

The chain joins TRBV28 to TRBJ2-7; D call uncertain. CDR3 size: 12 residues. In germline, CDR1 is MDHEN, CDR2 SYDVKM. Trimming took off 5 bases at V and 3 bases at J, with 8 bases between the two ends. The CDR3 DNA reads TGTGCCAGCAGTGTATTCGGCTACGAGCAGTACTTC. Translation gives CASSVFGYEQYF.

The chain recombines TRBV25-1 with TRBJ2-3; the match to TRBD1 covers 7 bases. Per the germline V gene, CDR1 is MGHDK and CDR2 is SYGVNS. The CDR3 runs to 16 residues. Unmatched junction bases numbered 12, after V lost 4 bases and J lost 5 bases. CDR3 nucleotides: TGTGCCAGCAGTGGGTCGACAGGGAGTAGGGGAGATACGCAGTATTTT. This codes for CASSGSTGSRGDTQYF.

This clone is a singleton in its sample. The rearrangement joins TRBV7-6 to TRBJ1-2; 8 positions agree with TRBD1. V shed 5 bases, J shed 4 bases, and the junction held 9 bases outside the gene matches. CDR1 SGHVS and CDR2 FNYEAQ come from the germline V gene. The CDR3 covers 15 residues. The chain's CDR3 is CASSPRQGLGYGYTF. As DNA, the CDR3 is TGTGCCAGCAGCCCACGACAGGGGTTGGGCTATGGCTACACCTTC. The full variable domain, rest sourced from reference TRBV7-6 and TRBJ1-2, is GAGVSQSPRYKVTKRGQDVALRCDPISGHVSLYWYRQALGQGPEFLTYFNYEAQQDKSGLPNDRFSAERPEGSISTLTIQRTEQRDSAMYRCASSPRQGLGYGYTFGSGTRLTVV.

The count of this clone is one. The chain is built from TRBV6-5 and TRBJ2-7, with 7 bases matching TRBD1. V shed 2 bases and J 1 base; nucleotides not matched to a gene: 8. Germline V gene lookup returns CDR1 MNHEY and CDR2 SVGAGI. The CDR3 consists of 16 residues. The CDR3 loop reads CASSYPDRAVSYEQYF. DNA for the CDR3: TGTGCCAGCAGTTACCCCGACAGGGCTGTATCCTACGAGCAGTACTTC.

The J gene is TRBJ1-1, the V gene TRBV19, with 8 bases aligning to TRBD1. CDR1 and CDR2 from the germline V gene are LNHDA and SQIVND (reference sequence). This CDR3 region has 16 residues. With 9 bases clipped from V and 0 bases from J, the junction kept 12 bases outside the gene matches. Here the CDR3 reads CASRAMDRALNTEAFF. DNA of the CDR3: TGTGCCAGCCGGGCCATGGACAGGGCTCTGAACACTGAAGCTTTCTTT. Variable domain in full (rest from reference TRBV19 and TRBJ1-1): DGGITQSPKYLFRKEGQNVTLSCEQNLNHDAMYWYRQDPGQGLRLIYYSQIVNDFQKGDIAEGYSVSREKKESFPLTVTSAQKNPTAFYLCASRAMDRALNTEAFFGQGTRLTVV.

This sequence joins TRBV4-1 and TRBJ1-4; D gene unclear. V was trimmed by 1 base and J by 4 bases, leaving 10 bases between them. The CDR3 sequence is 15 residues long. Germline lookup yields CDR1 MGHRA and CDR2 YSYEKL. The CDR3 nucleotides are TGCGCCAGCAGCCAAGGGCGGAATGTTAATGAAAAACTGTTTTTT. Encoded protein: CASSQGRNVNEKLFF.

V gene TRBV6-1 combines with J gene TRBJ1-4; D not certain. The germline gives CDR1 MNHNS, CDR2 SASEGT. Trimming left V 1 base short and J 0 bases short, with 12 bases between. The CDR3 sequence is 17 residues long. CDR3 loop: CASSEVEGIATNEKLFF. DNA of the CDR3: TGTGCCAGCAGTGAAGTCGAGGGAATAGCAACTAATGAAAAACTGTTTTTT.

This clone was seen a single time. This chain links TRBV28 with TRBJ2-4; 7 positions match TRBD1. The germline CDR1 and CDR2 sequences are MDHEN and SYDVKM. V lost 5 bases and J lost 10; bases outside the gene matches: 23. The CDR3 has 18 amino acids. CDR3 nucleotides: TGTGCCAGCAGTCCCACGACAAATAACAGGGGAAAGAATGGGATTCAGTACTTC. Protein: CASSPTTNNRGKNGIQYF.

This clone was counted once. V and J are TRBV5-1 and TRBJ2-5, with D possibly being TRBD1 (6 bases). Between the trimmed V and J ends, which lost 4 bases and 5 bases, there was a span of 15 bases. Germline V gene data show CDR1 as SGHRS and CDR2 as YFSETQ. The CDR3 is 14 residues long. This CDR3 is CASSTTAGVETQYF. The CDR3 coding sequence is TGCGCCAGCAGCACGACGGCAGGGGTCGAGACCCAGTACTTC.

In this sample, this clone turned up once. DNA of the CDR3: TGTGCCAGCAGCCAAGCGGTCGGGACAGGGCGCTACAATGAGCAGTTCTTC. Translated: CASSQAVGTGRYNEQFF. The chain has TRBV4-2 and TRBJ2-1; TRBD1 agrees at 9 bases. V dropped 1 base and J dropped 3; count of bases not matched to a gene: 7. The CDR3 consists of 17 residues. Germline CDR1 is LGHNA and CDR2 is YNFKEQ.

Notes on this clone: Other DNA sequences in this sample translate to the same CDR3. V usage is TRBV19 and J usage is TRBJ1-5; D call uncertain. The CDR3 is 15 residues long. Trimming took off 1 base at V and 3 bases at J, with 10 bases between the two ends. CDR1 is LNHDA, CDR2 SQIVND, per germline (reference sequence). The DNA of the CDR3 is TGTGCCAGTAGTATAGGACAAACTTCCAATCAGCCCCAGCATTTT. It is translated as CASSIGQTSNQPQHF.

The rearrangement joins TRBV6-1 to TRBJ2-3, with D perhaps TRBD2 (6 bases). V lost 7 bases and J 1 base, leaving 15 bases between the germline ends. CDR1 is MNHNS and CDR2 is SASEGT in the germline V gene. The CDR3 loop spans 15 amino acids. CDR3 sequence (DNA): TGTGCCAGCACCCTCACCGGGGGAGGCACAGATACGCAGTATTTT. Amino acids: CASTLTGGGTDTQYF.

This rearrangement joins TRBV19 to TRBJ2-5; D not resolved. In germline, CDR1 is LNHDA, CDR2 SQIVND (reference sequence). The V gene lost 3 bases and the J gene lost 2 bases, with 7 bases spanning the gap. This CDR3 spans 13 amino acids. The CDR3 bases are TGTGCCAGTAGTATCCCAGGACAAGAGACCCAGTACTTC. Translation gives CASSIPGQETQYF.

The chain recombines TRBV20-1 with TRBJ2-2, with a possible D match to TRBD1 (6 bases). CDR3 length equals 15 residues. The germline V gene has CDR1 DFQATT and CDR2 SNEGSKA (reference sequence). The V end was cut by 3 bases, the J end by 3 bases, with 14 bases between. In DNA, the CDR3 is TGCAGTGCTAGTTTGGGACAAATTTACACCGGGGAGCTGTTTTTT. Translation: CSASLGQIYTGELFF.

The CDR3 spells CASSQARTGSGETQYF. CDR3 nucleotide sequence: TGCGCCAGCAGCCAAGCCCGGACAGGGTCCGGGGAGACCCAGTACTTC. V usage is TRBV4-3 and J usage is TRBJ2-5, with 8 bases identical to TRBD1. This CDR3 has 16 residues. V was pared by 1 base and J by 5 bases, with 9 bases of the junction left unmatched. The germline V gene has CDR1 LGHNA and CDR2 YSLEER.

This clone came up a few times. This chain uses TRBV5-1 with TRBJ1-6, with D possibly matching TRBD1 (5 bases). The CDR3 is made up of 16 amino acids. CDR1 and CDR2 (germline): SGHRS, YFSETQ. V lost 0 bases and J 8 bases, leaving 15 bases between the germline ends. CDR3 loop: CASSLGQGRMDSPLHF. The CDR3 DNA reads TGCGCCAGCAGCTTGGGGCAGGGTCGTATGGATTCACCCCTCCACTTT.